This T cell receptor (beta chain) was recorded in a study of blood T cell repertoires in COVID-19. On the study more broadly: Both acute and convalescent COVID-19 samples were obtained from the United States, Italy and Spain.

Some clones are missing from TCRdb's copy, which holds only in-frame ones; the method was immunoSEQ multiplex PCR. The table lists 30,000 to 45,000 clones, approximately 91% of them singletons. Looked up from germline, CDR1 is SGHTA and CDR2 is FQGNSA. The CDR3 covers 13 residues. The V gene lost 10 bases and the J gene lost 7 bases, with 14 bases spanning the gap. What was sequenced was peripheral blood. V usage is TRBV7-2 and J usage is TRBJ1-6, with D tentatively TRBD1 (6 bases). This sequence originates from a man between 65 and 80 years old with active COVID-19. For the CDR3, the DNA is TGTGCCACCCGACAGGCCCCCAATTCACCCCTCCACTTT. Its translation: CATRQAPNSPLHF.